These T cell receptor beta chains were read from a single sample in a study of Graves' ophthalmopathy and Graves' hyperthyroidism. MiXCR was run by TCRdb on the multiplex PCR reads, yielding one entry per CDR3 protein. This table has about 15,000 distinct CDR3 sequences, 46% appearing once. Sequenced material: peripheral blood. The receptors were gathered from a woman aged 40 to 49 with stable Graves' hyperthyroidism. CDR3s include the opening cysteine and the closing phenylalanine or tryptophan. A D gene is named only where the DNA matches it firmly. Only part of the rows carry a size: once, few, many, or a class if the clone is expanded.

medium-sized	TRBV29-1	TRBJ1-2	.	TGCAGCGTTGAACCCATAGAGTCAGCTAACTATGGCTACACCTTC	CSVEPIESANYGYTF
few	TRBV6-1	TRBJ1-1	TRBD1	TGTGCCAGCAGTGAAGCCCCAGGGGGGAGCATGAACACTGAAGCTTTCTTT	CASSEAPGGSMNTEAFF
medium-sized	TRBV2	TRBJ2-3	.	TGTGCCAGCAGTGAACAGGACAGACACACAGATACGCAGTATTTT	CASSEQDRHTDTQYF
few	TRBV4-1	TRBJ1-5	.	TGCGCCAGCAGCCGATTGGGGGGGAATCAGCCCCAGCATTTT	CASSRLGGNQPQHF
.	TRBV6-2/TRBV6-3	TRBJ2-7	.	TGTGCCAGCAGTTACTCTGGAGCTTTTGAGCAGTACTTC	CASSYSGAFEQYF
many	TRBV12-3/TRBV12-4	TRBJ1-5	.	TGTGCCAGCAGCGATCAGGGCGATGCGCCCCAGCATTTT	CASSDQGDAPQHF
few	TRBV12-3/TRBV12-4	TRBJ2-1	.	TGTGCCAGCAGTTTAGCGGACAGCCTAACCACCTACAATGAGCAGTTCTTC	CASSLADSLTTYNEQFF
many	TRBV19	TRBJ2-5	TRBD1	TGTGCCAGTAGTATTTCACCGGGACAGGACCAAGAGACCCAGTACTTC	CASSISPGQDQETQYF
.	TRBV20-1	TRBJ2-7	.	TGCAGTGCCCTACGGGGCAGCGGGTTCTCCTACGAGCAGTACTTC	CSALRGSGFSYEQYF
.	TRBV5-6	TRBJ2-1	TRBD1	TGTGCCAGCAGCTTGGAGGGGACAGGGTTTAGGGACAATGAGCAGTTCTTC	CASSLEGTGFRDNEQFF
once	TRBV24-1	TRBJ1-5	.	TGTGCCAGCAGTTACGGACGGAACAATCAGCCCCTGCATTTT	CASSYGRNNQPLHF
once	TRBV25-1	TRBJ2-5	TRBD1	TGTGCCAGCAGCACGACAGGGTACCCCCAGTACTTC	CASSTTGYPQYF
.	TRBV5-4	TRBJ2-5	TRBD1	TGTGCCAGCACCGGGACAGGGAAAGAGACCCAGTACTTC	CASTGTGKETQYF
many	TRBV20-1	TRBJ2-7	TRBD2	TGCAGTGCTAGCTCAACGGCGGGAGCCTCCTACGAGCAGTACTTC	CSASSTAGASYEQYF
many	TRBV7-9	TRBJ2-7	TRBD2	TGTGCCAGCAGCTTAGGACCCACGGGACTAGCCAGCCGGGGCTCCTACGAGCAGTACTTC	CASSLGPTGLASRGSYEQYF
medium-sized	TRBV10-3	TRBJ1-1	.	TGTGCCATCAGTGAGAACGGGATTGAAGCTTTCTTT	CAISENGIEAFF